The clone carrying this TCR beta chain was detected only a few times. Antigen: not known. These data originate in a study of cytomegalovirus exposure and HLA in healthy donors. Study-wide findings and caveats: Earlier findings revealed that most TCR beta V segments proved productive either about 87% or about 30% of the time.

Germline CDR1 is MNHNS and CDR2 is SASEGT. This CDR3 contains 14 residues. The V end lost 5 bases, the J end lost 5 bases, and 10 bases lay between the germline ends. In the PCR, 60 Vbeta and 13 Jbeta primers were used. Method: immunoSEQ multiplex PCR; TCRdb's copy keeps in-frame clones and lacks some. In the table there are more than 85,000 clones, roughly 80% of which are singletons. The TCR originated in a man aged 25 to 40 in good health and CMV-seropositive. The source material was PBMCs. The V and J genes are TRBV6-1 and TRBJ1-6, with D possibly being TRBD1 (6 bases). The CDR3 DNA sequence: TGTGCCAGCAGTCAGGGGACCAATAATTCACCCCTCCACTTT. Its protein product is CASSQGTNNSPLHF.